These T cell receptor beta chains were read from a single sample in a study of cytomegalovirus exposure and HLA in healthy donors. Repertoires were generated with immunoSEQ multiplex PCR, while TCRdb's copy carries only in-frame clones and drops some. The top ten clones hold about 4.3% of a sample with 140,000 to 150,000 clones, 80% of them seen once. The material sequenced was PBMCs. The receptors originated from a middle-aged man in good health and CMV-seronegative. Both conserved end residues are part of each CDR3. D genes are given only for firm matches. Clone size is not always given. Where it is, it says once, few, many or a class for expanded clones.

d_call	v_call	j_call	clone_size	cdr3_aa	cdr3_nt
-	TRBV11-2	TRBJ1-1	-	CASSLESRVATEAFF	TGTGCCAGCAGCTTAGAAAGCAGGGTTGCCACTGAAGCTTTCTTT
TRBD1	TRBV7-2	TRBJ2-1	-	CASSPDRGSNEQFF	TGTGCCAGCAGCCCTGACAGGGGGTCGAATGAGCAGTTCTTC
TRBD1	TRBV5-4	TRBJ1-1	-	CASSFRQGMNTEAFF	TGTGCCAGCAGTTTTAGACAGGGGATGAACACTGAAGCTTTCTTT
-	TRBV5-1	TRBJ1-5	-	CASSPDSNQPQHF	TGCGCCAGCAGCCCCGACAGTAATCAGCCCCAGCATTTT
-	TRBV25-1	TRBJ2-7	-	CASSDDRPTYEQYF	TGTGCCAGCAGTGATGACAGGCCCACCTACGAGCAGTACTTC
-	TRBV5-5	TRBJ2-2	-	CASSLEGAGRHTGELFF	TGTGCCAGCAGCTTGGAGGGGGCGGGGCGGCACACCGGGGAGCTGTTTTTT
-	TRBV15	TRBJ2-5	few	CATSRDQGGTETQYF	TGTGCCACCAGCAGAGATCAAGGGGGTACGGAGACCCAGTACTTC
TRBD1	TRBV7-9	TRBJ2-3	-	CASSRQGTDTQYF	TGTGCCAGCAGTAGACAGGGAACAGATACGCAGTATTTT
TRBD1	TRBV6-4	TRBJ1-1	-	CASSAGTGTEAFF	TGTGCCAGCAGTGCCGGGACAGGGACTGAAGCTTTCTTT
TRBD1	TRBV5-3	TRBJ2-4	-	CAREGQENIQYF	TGTGCCAGAGAGGGACAGGAGAACATTCAGTACTTC
-	TRBV21-1	TRBJ2-2	once	CASSPRKGFTGELFF	TGTGCCAGCAGCCCAAGGAAGGGGTTCACCGGGGAGCTGTTTTTT
-	TRBV7-8	TRBJ2-6	-	CASSLESTGANVLTF	TGTGCCAGCAGCTTAGAATCAACTGGGGCCAACGTCCTGACTTTC
TRBD2	TRBV6-1	TRBJ2-3	-	CASRQTSGGALTQYF	TGTGCCAGCAGACAAACTAGCGGGGGGGCCTTGACGCAGTATTTT
TRBD1	TRBV7-8	TRBJ1-4	-	CASSYETGDGEKLFF	TGTGCCAGCAGCTATGAGACAGGGGACGGCGAAAAACTGTTTTTT
-	TRBV5-1	TRBJ1-1	-	CASSNRVEMNTEAFF	TGCGCCAGCAGCAACAGGGTCGAGATGAACACTGAAGCTTTCTTT
TRBD1	TRBV19	TRBJ1-1	few	CASSTRQGRSNTEAFF	TGTGCCAGTAGTACCAGACAGGGGAGGTCGAACACTGAAGCTTTCTTT
-	TRBV9	TRBJ2-1	-	CASSARLAVDEQFF	TGTGCCAGCAGCGCCAGACTCGCCGTAGATGAGCAGTTCTTC
TRBD2	TRBV4-1	TRBJ2-7	-	CASSPTTSGGFYEQYF	TGCGCCAGCAGCCCTACCACTAGCGGGGGTTTCTACGAGCAGTACTTC